The 32 T cell receptor beta chains in this list originate from one sample, sequenced in a study of beta chain features in type 1 diabetes. Regarding the study as a whole: In every one of the four CD4+ subsets, TCRB CDR3s were moderately but significantly shorter in Type 1 diabetes patients.

Investigators reverse transcribed all isolated RNA, so they sequenced expressed TCRB transcripts. The repertoire was sequenced with immunoSEQ multiplex PCR; TCRdb's copy has only in-frame clones and lacks some. The sample has hundreds of thousands of clones, over 12% seen once. Which antigens these TCRs recognize remains unknown. Sequencing used naive CD4+ T cells from blood. The receptors derive from a man younger than 35 with type 1 diabetes.

This clone was picked up a small number of times. The chain employs TRBV10-2 and TRBJ2-7; 8 bases fit TRBD1. Germline CDR1 is WSHSY and CDR2 is SAAADI. The V and J ends lost 0 bases and 7 bases, in that order; junction bases with no gene match: 8. The CDR3 length is 15 residues. The DNA of the CDR3 is TGCGCCAGCAGTGAGTCTCTCGGCGGACAGGGAGAGCAGTACTTC. Encoded protein: CASSESLGGQGEQYF.

The chain carries TRBV15 and TRBJ2-7, with 10 bases matching TRBD2. This CDR3 spans 16 amino acids. From germline, CDR1 is LNHNV and CDR2 YYDKDF (reference sequence). Trimming took 3 bases from V and 1 from J; bases not matched to a gene: 6. The CDR3 is CATSRGTSGASYEQYF. The CDR3 bases are TGTGCCACCAGCAGGGGAACTAGCGGGGCTTCCTACGAGCAGTACTTC.

This clone was observed a handful of times. The chain joins TRBV5-6 to TRBJ2-4, with 7 positions matching TRBD1. V shed 0 bases and J 8 bases; nucleotides not matched to a gene: 8. The CDR3 extends over 15 amino acids. Germline CDR1 reads SGHDT; CDR2 reads YYEEEE. The CDR3 DNA is TGTGCCAGCAGCTTGGTGACAGGGAGCAGAGACATTCAGTACTTC. This gives the protein CASSLVTGSRDIQYF.

The table lists this clone with a few counts. The V gene is TRBV5-1, the J gene TRBJ2-2; D is unresolved. Germline V gives CDR1 SGHRS, CDR2 YFSETQ. CDR3 length: 15 amino acids. The V end lost 0 bases, the J end lost 1 base, and 7 bases lay between the germline ends. The CDR3 coding sequence is TGCGCCAGCAGCTTGGATATAGGGAACACCGGGGAGCTGTTTTTT. Its translation is CASSLDIGNTGELFF. Using reference TRBV5-1 and TRBJ2-2 for the parts outside the CDR3, the full variable domain is KAGVTQTPRYLIKTRGQQVTLSCSPISGHRSVSWYQQTPGQGLQFLFEYFSETQRNKGNFPGRFSGRQFSNSRSEMNVSTLELGDSALYLCASSLDIGNTGELFFGEGSRLTVL.

The chain uses TRBV5-6 and TRBJ1-1; D not resolved. Germline CDR1 is SGHDT and CDR2 is YYEEEE. This CDR3 has 11 amino acids. The ends were cut back, 4 bases at V and 4 bases at J, with 5 bases in the middle. CDR3 in DNA: TGTGCCAGCAGCCGACGCACTGAAGCTTTCTTT. It is translated as CASSRRTEAFF.

J is TRBJ1-2 and V is TRBV7-9, with D uncertain. From germline, CDR1 is SEHNR and CDR2 FQNEAQ (reference sequence). The V end was cut by 4 bases, the J end by 7 bases, with 10 bases between. The CDR3 runs to 12 residues. The CDR3 region is CASSWVEGGYTF. For the CDR3, the DNA is TGTGCCAGCAGCTGGGTGGAGGGTGGCTACACCTTC.

J is TRBJ2-3 and V is TRBV7-9, with 7 positions matching TRBD1. The length of the CDR3 is 16 residues. Germline CDR1 and CDR2: SEHNR and FQNEAQ (reference sequence). The trim removed 5 bases at V and 6 bases at J, leaving 14 bases unmatched. The CDR3 DNA is TGTGCCAGCAGCCTCAGGACAGGTCGGGTCACGGATACGCAGTATTTT. Translated, it gives CASSLRTGRVTDTQYF.

A few counts support this clone. The chain uses TRBV30 and TRBJ2-1; no clear D gene. Germline V gives CDR1 GTSNPN, CDR2 SVGIG (reference sequence). This CDR3 comprises 11 residues. Trimming took 4 bases from V and 6 from J, leaving 7 bases between them. CDR3 sequence: CAWMSSNEQFF. In DNA, the CDR3 is TGTGCCTGGATGTCCAGCAATGAGCAGTTCTTC.

DNA for the CDR3: TGTGCCAGCAGCCAAGATTGGGGTCTCGGCACAGATACGCAGTATTTT. Its protein product is CASSQDWGLGTDTQYF. The chain couples TRBV14 to TRBJ2-3, with D unclear. Trimming left V 0 bases short and J 1 base short, with 11 bases between. The CDR3 is 16 amino acids. Germline V gives CDR1 SGHDN, CDR2 FVKESK.

This rearrangement joins TRBV30 to TRBJ2-3, with 13 bases that match TRBD2. Germline-derived CDR1 and CDR2 are GTSNPN and SVGIG (reference sequence). The CDR3 runs to 16 residues. With 3 bases clipped from V and 6 bases from J, the junction kept 9 bases outside the gene matches. In DNA, the CDR3 is TGTGCCTGGAGGGGAGGACTAGCGGGAGTTTTGGATACGCAGTATTTT. Protein: CAWRGGLAGVLDTQYF.

This CDR3 is CASSLRALKAFF. Written as DNA, the CDR3 is TGTGCCAGCAGTTTGAGGGCGTTGAAAGCTTTCTTT. The chain couples TRBV28 to TRBJ1-1; no clear D gene. Germline CDR1 and CDR2: MDHEN and SYDVKM. V was pared by 3 bases and J by 9 bases, with 11 bases between. This CDR3 comprises 12 residues.

In this sample, this clone turned up a few times. Other nucleotide sequences in the sample specify the same CDR3. This chain uses TRBV18 with TRBJ2-1, with D perhaps matching TRBD2 (5 bases). Trimming removed 3 bases at V and 5 bases at J, with 8 bases between. Looked up from germline, CDR1 is KGHSH and CDR2 is LQKENI. CDR3 length: 13 amino acids. This CDR3 reads CASSPRENNEQFF. CDR3 DNA sequence: TGTGCCAGCTCACCGAGGGAGAACAATGAGCAGTTCTTC.

The V gene is TRBV9, the J gene TRBJ1-1; a possible D gene is TRBD1 (5 bases). Germline assignment: CDR1 SGDLS and CDR2 YYNGEE. This CDR3 has 13 residues. V lost 0 bases, J lost 11 bases, and 14 bases lay in between. CDR3 bases: TGTGCCAGCAGCGTAGGACAGTTCACAAACGCTTTCTTT. Translating gives CASSVGQFTNAFF.

The gene calls are TRBV9 and TRBJ1-4; TRBD1 agrees at 9 bases. Germline loops: CDR1 SGDLS, CDR2 YYNGEE. The CDR3 is 20 residues long. After removal of 4 bases from V and 6 bases from J, the junction contained 22 bases not matched to a gene. The CDR3 protein is CASSLLTGGACYSFHEKLFF. DNA of the CDR3: TGTGCCAGCAGCCTATTAACAGGGGGCGCGTGTTATTCGTTCCATGAAAAACTGTTTTTT.

The chain links TRBV5-4 to TRBJ2-2; a possible D gene is TRBD2 (5 bases). The germline gives CDR1 SGHNT, CDR2 YYREEE (reference sequence). The CDR3 spans 15 residues. V was shortened by 5 bases and J by 8 bases, with 19 bases between the two germline ends. The CDR3 DNA sequence: TGTGCCAGCAGTCCAGATCAGGACTCCTCGGGGGAGCTGTTTTTT. Its protein product is CASSPDQDSSGELFF.

This clone has a handful of counts. This chain connects TRBV28 to TRBJ2-7; TRBD2 aligns across 10 bases. CDR3 length: 15 amino acids. The ends lost 4 bases at V and 0 bases at J; junction bases unmatched: 3. CDR1 is MDHEN, CDR2 SYDVKM, per germline. The CDR3 sequence is CASSSGLADSYEQYF. The CDR3 nucleotides read TGTGCCAGCAGTTCCGGACTAGCGGACTCCTACGAGCAGTACTTC.

This chain uses TRBV6-1 with TRBJ2-6; the match to TRBD1 covers 10 bases. In germline, CDR1 is MNHNS, CDR2 SASEGT. The V gene end was trimmed by 4 bases and the J gene end by 3 bases; junction bases not matched to a gene: 6. This CDR3 is built from 17 residues. For the CDR3, the DNA is TGTGCCAGCAGTGGATGGACAGGGGGTTTTGGGGCCAACGTCCTGACTTTC. Translation gives CASSGWTGGFGANVLTF.

This chain uses TRBV30 with TRBJ1-1; TRBD1 matches 7 bases. This CDR3 region has 15 residues. The V and J ends lost 5 bases and 5 bases, in that order; junction bases with no gene match: 14. The germline V gene has CDR1 GTSNPN and CDR2 SVGIG (reference sequence). The CDR3 DNA reads as TGTGCCTGGGGCCCGGGACAGTTATCAAGTACTGAAGCTTTCTTT. Amino acids: CAWGPGQLSSTEAFF.

V is TRBV30 and J is TRBJ1-5; weak D call: TRBD1 (5 bases). Trimming removed 3 bases from V and 8 bases from J, with 17 bases in between. Per germline, CDR1 GTSNPN and CDR2 SVGIG (reference sequence). The CDR3 extends over 14 amino acids. CDR3 in amino acids: CAWSQDVLREPQHF. CDR3 bases: TGTGCCTGGAGCCAGGACGTCCTCAGGGAGCCCCAGCATTTT.

V and J are TRBV29-1 and TRBJ2-1, with TRBD2 matching over 9 bases. Unmatched junction bases numbered 13, after V lost 6 bases and J lost 4 bases. CDR1 is SQVTM and CDR2 is ANQGSEA in the germline V gene. CDR3 length: 16 residues. The DNA for the CDR3 is TGCAGCGTCCCTCTAGCGGGACCCCGCTCATACAATGAGCAGTTCTTC. Translating gives CSVPLAGPRSYNEQFF.

This chain uses TRBV5-6 with TRBJ2-1, with TRBD1 matching over 10 bases. The length of the CDR3 is 15 residues. With 1 base clipped from V and 6 bases from J, the junction kept 4 bases outside the gene matches. Germline V gives CDR1 SGHDT, CDR2 YYEEEE. CDR3 sequence (DNA): TGTGCCAGCAGCTTGTGGGACAGGGGACGCAATGAGCAGTTCTTC. This encodes CASSLWDRGRNEQFF.

This clone has just a few counts. The chain's CDR3 is CASSAQLSNEQFF. CDR3 bases: TGCGCCAGCTCCGCCCAACTCTCCAATGAGCAGTTCTTC. The chain employs TRBV5-1 and TRBJ2-1; D gene unclear. Trimming removed 7 bases at V and 6 bases at J, with 14 bases between. The CDR3 runs to 13 residues. CDR1 and CDR2 (germline): SGHRS, YFSETQ.

This clone showed up just once. This chain connects TRBV5-6 to TRBJ1-4, with TRBD1 as a possible D gene (6 bases). Trimming pared 1 base from V and 5 bases from J, leaving 15 bases between. Germline V gene sequence: CDR1 SGHDT, CDR2 YYEEEE. This CDR3 is 16 amino acids long. CDR3 in amino acids: CASSLLSDRWNEKLFF. In DNA form, the CDR3 reads TGTGCCAGCAGCTTGTTGTCCGACAGGTGGAATGAAAAACTGTTTTTT.

The V call is TRBV9, the J call TRBJ2-5; possibly TRBD2 for D (6 bases). The CDR3 has 14 residues. V was pared by 1 base and J by 5 bases, with 12 bases between. Germline lookup yields CDR1 SGDLS and CDR2 YYNGEE. The CDR3 DNA reads as TGTGCCAGCAGCGTACGCGGGACGTGGGAGACCCAGTACTTC. Encoded protein: CASSVRGTWETQYF.

On this clone: A junction end diverges from the germline sequence, so it may reflect a read error. The chain couples TRBV7-9 to TRBJ2-7; D gene ambiguous. The CDR3 consists of 15 residues. CDR1 and CDR2 from the germline V gene are SEHNR and FQNEAQ (reference sequence). The CDR3 reads CASSLVQAPSSERYF. DNA for the CDR3: TGTGCCAGCAGTCTTGTTCAGGCGCCCTCCTCGGAGCGGTACTTC.

This clone was seen more than once but under ten times. The rearrangement joins TRBV7-2 to TRBJ1-2; D might be TRBD1 (5 bases). This CDR3 has 14 residues. Trimming stripped 1 base from V and 6 bases from J, with 12 bases between. Germline CDR1 and CDR2: SGHTA and FQGNSA. CDR3: CASSLEGFSHGYTF. The CDR3 region has the DNA TGTGCCAGCAGCTTAGAGGGGTTCTCGCATGGCTACACCTTC.

This clone was picked up a small number of times. The chain links TRBV29-1 to TRBJ2-7; 7 bases map to TRBD2. The CDR3 contains 14 residues. J was trimmed by 3 bases and V by 3 bases; bases with no gene match: 8. Germline V CDR1 and CDR2: SQVTM, ANQGSEA. CDR3 bases: TGCAGCGTTGAGAGGGGACTATCCGGCTACGAGCAGTACTTC. Its translation is CSVERGLSGYEQYF.

This clone has only a few counts. This chain links TRBV14 with TRBJ2-2, with D possibly being TRBD1 or TRBD2 (5 bases each). This CDR3 has 16 amino acids. The germline gives CDR1 SGHDN, CDR2 FVKESK. V was trimmed by 0 bases and J by 0 bases, leaving 8 bases between them. As DNA, the CDR3 is TGTGCCAGCAGCCAAGATTGGGGGACGAACACCGGGGAGCTGTTTTTT. Protein sequence: CASSQDWGTNTGELFF.

Comments on this clone: A read error may account for a junction end that differs from germline. This chain joins TRBV29-1 and TRBJ2-6; D gene uncertain. CDR1 and CDR2 (germline): SQVTM, ANQGSEA. CDR3 length equals 12 residues. The CDR3 region is CSVDNGPNVLTF. In DNA, the CDR3 is TGCAGCGTTGATAATGGGCCCAACGTCCTGACTTTC.

The chain employs TRBV9 and TRBJ1-1; D gene ambiguous. CDR3 length: 11 amino acids. The V end lost 2 bases, the J end lost 5 bases, and 4 bases lay between the germline ends. Looked up from germline, CDR1 is SGDLS and CDR2 is YYNGEE. The CDR3 spells CASSVRTEAFF. The CDR3 nucleotides read TGTGCCAGCAGCGTGAGGACTGAAGCTTTCTTT.

The gene calls are TRBV30 and TRBJ1-3; D is unresolved. CDR1 and CDR2 (germline): GTSNPN, SVGIG (reference sequence). The CDR3 totals 13 residues. V was trimmed by 4 bases and J by 0 bases, leaving 7 bases between them. This CDR3 reads CAWTGYSGNTIYF. DNA of the CDR3: TGTGCCTGGACAGGCTACTCTGGAAACACCATATATTTT.

This clone was found a few times. V is TRBV7-3 and J is TRBJ2-1; no reliable D call. The CDR3 extends over 14 amino acids. Between the trimmed V and J ends, which lost 4 bases and 5 bases, there was a span of 12 bases. The germline V gene encodes CDR1 SGHTA and CDR2 FQGTGA. The CDR3 bases are TGTGCCAGCAGCTCTGCCCCGACCCACAATGAGCAGTTCTTC. Translation: CASSSAPTHNEQFF.